The 14 T cell receptor beta chains presented below share a single source sample, sequenced in a study of tumour-infiltrating T cells in Burkitt lymphoma. Sequencing used immunoSEQ multiplex PCR; TCRdb keeps in-frame clones, though not all of them. The sample shows about 710 clones, over 15% of them seen only once. Source material: tumor tissue. Receptor source: a human donor with Burkitt lymphoma.

This rearrangement joins TRBV19 to TRBJ2-5; D is unresolved. The CDR3 length is 12 residues. The germline gives CDR1 LNHDA, CDR2 SQIVND (reference sequence). Trimming took 5 bases from V and 4 from J, leaving 8 bases between them. In nucleotides, the CDR3 is TGTGCCAGTAGTTCCCTGGGAGAGACCCAGTACTTC. Translated, it gives CASSSLGETQYF.

The rearrangement links TRBV5-1 to TRBJ2-5; D may be TRBD2 (7 bases). The V and J ends lost 0 bases and 4 bases respectively, with 13 bases between them. The CDR3 has 15 residues. Per germline, CDR1 SGHRS and CDR2 YFSETQ. This chain's CDR3 is CASSLGGGDLETQYF. DNA for the CDR3: TGCGCCAGCAGCTTGGGCGGGGGCGACCTAGAGACCCAGTACTTC.

In this sample, this clone turned up a few times. CDR3 sequence reads: CASSWGDTQYF. DNA of the CDR3: TGTGCCAGCAGTTGGGGAGATACGCAGTATTTT. The genes are TRBV5-6 and TRBJ2-3; D uncertain. Germline-derived CDR1 and CDR2 are SGHDT and YYEEEE. V gave up 5 bases and J gave up 5 bases, with 6 bases separating them. The CDR3 consists of 11 residues.

V gene TRBV29-1 combines with J gene TRBJ2-1; D gene uncertain. The germline V and J ends were trimmed by 1 base and 3 bases, with 10 bases remaining between them. This CDR3 has 14 residues. From germline, CDR1 is SQVTM and CDR2 ANQGSEA. This CDR3 reads CSVEAPAYYNEQFF. As DNA, the CDR3 is TGCAGCGTTGAAGCACCTGCTTACTACAATGAGCAGTTCTTC.

The V gene is TRBV19, the J gene TRBJ1-1; TRBD1 aligns across 9 bases. The J segment lost 2 bases and the V segment lost 5 bases, leaving 6 bases of the junction unmatched. Germline CDR1 is LNHDA and CDR2 is SQIVND (reference sequence). The CDR3 sequence is 15 residues long. The CDR3 nucleotides are TGTGCCAGTAGTGGCCCGGGACAGGGTAACACTGAAGCTTTCTTT. Translated: CASSGPGQGNTEAFF.

There are a few counts of this clone. The rearrangement uses TRBV5-1 and TRBJ1-1; TRBD1 matches at 10 bases. Trimming cost V 5 bases and J 2 bases; bases outside gene matches: 3. Per the germline V gene, CDR1 is SGHRS and CDR2 is YFSETQ. The CDR3 is made up of 14 amino acids. CDR3: CASSMTGGNTEAFF. CDR3 DNA sequence: TGCGCCAGCAGTATGACAGGGGGCAACACTGAAGCTTTCTTT.

The rearrangement uses TRBV27 and TRBJ1-2; D gene unclear. CDR1 MNHEY and CDR2 SMNVEV come from the germline V gene (reference sequence). Deletions cut 10 bases from V and 8 bases from J, with 17 bases between. The CDR3 totals 12 residues. The CDR3 protein is CATRGSSRGYTF. As DNA, the CDR3 is TGTGCCACCCGAGGGAGCTCCCGGGGCTACACCTTC.

As for this clone: Other nucleotide sequences in the sample specify the same CDR3. Written as DNA, the CDR3 is TGTGCCAGCAGCAGCGGGACTAGCGGGGGGGTCACAGATACGCAGTATTTT. It translates to CASSSGTSGGVTDTQYF. The V call is TRBV7-9, the J call TRBJ2-3; 16 bases are shared with TRBD2. The CDR3 runs to 17 residues. Germline CDR1 reads SEHNR; CDR2 reads FQNEAQ (reference sequence). The junction had 4 bases not matched to a gene; V was cut back by 5 bases and J by 2 bases.

The V gene is TRBV27, the J gene TRBJ2-7; the D gene is possibly TRBD1 (5 bases). The CDR3 sequence is 14 residues long. V lost 1 base to trimming and J lost 4 bases, with 11 bases between them. Germline lookup yields CDR1 MNHEY and CDR2 SMNVEV (reference sequence). The CDR3 here is CASSLYTGSYEQYF. The CDR3 DNA follows: TGTGCCAGCAGTTTATATACAGGTTCATACGAGCAGTACTTC.

This clone was picked up a small number of times. The chain uses TRBV2 and TRBJ2-2, with 9 bases aligning to TRBD1. The CDR3 spans 13 residues. Germline CDR1 and CDR2: SNHLY and FYNNEI. The CDR3 bases are TGTGCGACCGGGACAGGGAGGACCGGGGAGCTGTTTTTT. Protein: CATGTGRTGELFF.

The chain employs TRBV19 and TRBJ1-1; 8 bases agree with TRBD1. Germline trimming cut 5 bases from V and 7 bases from J; bases unmatched to any gene: 9. This CDR3 has 14 residues. Germline V lookup: CDR1 LNHDA, CDR2 SQIVND (reference sequence). The CDR3 DNA reads TGTGCCAGTAGTCCAAGACAGGGGTGGAGTGAAGCTTTCTTT. Residues: CASSPRQGWSEAFF.

The chain employs TRBV11-2 and TRBJ1-2; D remains ambiguous. The CDR3 is 15 amino acids. In germline, CDR1 is SGHAT, CDR2 FQNNGV. Deletions cut 0 bases from V and 5 bases from J, with 13 bases between. CDR3 nucleotide sequence: TGTGCCAGCAGCTTAGATTTTAGCAGGATGTATGGCTACACCTTC. Encoded protein: CASSLDFSRMYGYTF.

This clone was recorded a few times. The chain uses TRBV27 and TRBJ1-5; the D gene is possibly TRBD1 (6 bases). The germline V and J ends were trimmed by 2 bases and 7 bases, with 15 bases remaining between them. This CDR3 has 15 amino acids. Germline V gene lookup returns CDR1 MNHEY and CDR2 SMNVEV (reference sequence). CDR3 sequence reads: CASSLTWAGEQPQHF. CDR3 nucleotides: TGTGCCAGCAGTTTAACCTGGGCAGGGGAGCAGCCCCAGCATTTT.

The V call is TRBV11-2, the J call TRBJ2-5; 12 bases align to TRBD1. Germline loops: CDR1 SGHAT, CDR2 FQNNGV. The V and J ends lost 5 bases and 6 bases, in that order; junction bases with no gene match: 10. The length of the CDR3 is 16 residues. In nucleotides, the CDR3 is TGTGCCAGCAGCCCCCCGGGACAGGGGGCAGCCCAGACCCAGTACTTC. Residues: CASSPPGQGAAQTQYF.